This TCR beta chain is drawn from a study of identical twins (TCRdb year 2016). At the level of the whole study: To test whether fetal clonotypes persist, the study used deep sequencing on TCR alpha and beta repertoires from monozygotic twins, unrelated adults of various ages, and cord blood. To rule out contamination, replicate twin experiments were performed at different times with different library preparation protocols.

CDR1 SEHNR and CDR2 FQNEAQ were looked up in the germline V gene (reference sequence). V was cut back by 6 bases and J by 2 bases, leaving a gap of 10 bases between them. From cysteine to phenylalanine, the CDR3 is 13 amino acids long. Only the CDR3 DNA stays, 39 bases, in frame from base 1. This clonotype has a count of ten or more. Its antigen is still unknown. No much larger clone exists at a distance of one base, and base qualities are not known. Study-wide conclusions, independent of this receptor: In monozygotic twins, out-of-frame TCR alpha sharing was systematically underestimated by recombination models, although the models agreed with sharing between unrelated individuals. Compared with coincidental sharing between unrelated individuals, an excess of low generation-probability sequences was observed among out-of-frame TCR alpha sequences shared between twins. Invariant T cells such as MAIT and iNKT could partly confound zero-insertion analyses, though diverse VJ usage argued against this for most clonotypes. Because the same donors could not be followed over many years, conclusions were based on cross-sectional statistical analysis. In beta out-of-frame sequences, excess twin sharing was weaker, because having fewer shared sequences lowered the signal-to-noise ratio. Abundant cord blood beta clonotypes carried fewer insertions; young adult naive repertoires showed a weaker similar trend, while memory repertoires showed none.

Every donor was a healthy Caucasian. The twin cohort consisted of three pairs of female monozygotic twins, all aged about 18 to 29 years. Peripheral blood mononuclear cells were used as the source from which RNA for TCR libraries was isolated. The library was prepared using 5' RACE. Sequencing was carried out with an Illumina HiSeq 2000. A universal primer binding site was added through template switching, and the final cDNA carried a unique molecular identifier so that TCR cDNA molecules could be counted accurately. Specific primers in the conserved constant-segment region were used to synthesize first-strand cDNA for TCR alpha and beta chains. To control for contamination, every cDNA library was double barcoded, receiving both a SMART-Mk sample barcode and Illumina barcodes. TruSeq adapter sequences along with Illumina sample barcodes were introduced in two successive PCR steps. The Illumina HiSeq platform was used with custom primers to sequence TCR alpha and beta cDNA libraries. Turning to the authors' computational methods: MiGEC was used to process raw reads and extract unique molecular identifiers, and MiXCR was used to find CDR3 positions. Recombination models were inferred per individual with the repgenHMM and IGoR tools using an EM algorithm. Shared clonotype analysis was performed with the tcR package in R, normalizing sharing by the product of cloneset sizes. To study raw recombination free of thymic and clonal selection effects, out-of-frame nonproductive sequences were analyzed. TCRdb reworked the public reads: Q25 trimming with fastp, MiXCR clone assembly, productive beta chains retained. Each record represents a unique CDR3 protein, reported with the most common genes and DNA among its rows. TCRdb's processing, not the authors', yielded these V and J calls. Recorded for this sample are hundreds of thousands of distinct CDR3 sequences; under 9% of them occurred a single time. The ten most abundant clones make up around 0.95% of the sample.

These same records also appear under a second study, on yellow fever vaccine responses in identical twins. According to the second study: According to the authors, the vaccine-induced T cell response in identical twins seemed to be partly convergent and partly specific to each individual. In the study, vaccine-responding T cell clones were precisely tracked in identical twins.

The rearrangement combines TRBV7-9 with TRBJ2-5, with TRBD1 tentatively as D gene (6 bases match). The receptor was derived from a woman aged 18-29 years in good health. The sequenced material came from PBMCs. The sequence in DNA is TGTGCCAGCAGGCCCGGACAGCAAGAGACCCAGTACTTC. This encodes CASRPGQQETQYF.